A selection of T cell receptor beta chains follows, all from one sample in a study of cytomegalovirus exposure and HLA in healthy donors. Sequencing was performed with immunoSEQ multiplex PCR; in TCRdb, only in-frame clones are kept and a portion is missing. The top ten clones hold 23% of a sample with about 85,000 clones, 80% of them seen once. The sample comprised PBMCs. Receptor source: a woman in her forties or fifties in good health and CMV-seropositive. Each CDR3 is given with its conserved first and last residue. A D gene is named only where the DNA matches it firmly. Only some rows state a clone size, as once, few, many or a class for expanded clones.

v_call,d_call,j_call,clone_size,cdr3_aa,cdr3_nt
TRBV29-1,.,TRBJ2-1,.,CSVYYNEQFF,TGCAGCGTTTACTACAATGAGCAGTTCTTC
TRBV5-1,TRBD2,TRBJ2-5,few,CASSRGMTSSGGETQYF,TGCGCCAGCAGCAGAGGGATGACCTCTAGCGGGGGTGAGACCCAGTACTTC
TRBV6-1,TRBD1,TRBJ2-5,.,CASSDGGQRSETQYF,TGTGCCAGCAGTGATGGGGGACAGCGGAGCGAGACCCAGTACTTC
TRBV7-3,.,TRBJ1-1,few,CASSLGGPNTEAFF,TGTGCCAGCAGCTTGGGGGGACCGAACACTGAAGCTTTCTTT
TRBV11-2,TRBD2,TRBJ2-1,.,CASSIPAAGYNEQFF,TGTGCCAGCAGCATCCCGGCAGCGGGATACAATGAGCAGTTCTTC
TRBV14,.,TRBJ1-2,.,CASSQDQHAYGYTF,TGTGCCAGCAGCCAAGATCAACACGCATATGGCTACACCTTC
TRBV30,.,TRBJ1-5,few,CAWSVGAYSNQPQHF,TGTGCCTGGAGTGTGGGGGCATATAGCAATCAGCCCCAGCATTTT
TRBV5-6,.,TRBJ1-6,.,CASSLASTGLWNSPLHF,TGTGCCAGCAGCTTGGCGAGTACGGGTCTATGGAATTCACCCCTCCACTTT
TRBV6-4,.,TRBJ2-6,few,CASSSESSSGANVLTF,TGTGCCAGCTCGTCGGAGTCCAGCTCTGGGGCCAACGTCCTGACTTTC
TRBV6-5,TRBD1,TRBJ1-2,.,CASSYGTGDYTF,TGTGCCAGCAGTTACGGGACAGGGGACTACACCTTC
TRBV29-1,TRBD1,TRBJ1-1,few,CSVAGQAKRDTNTEAFF,TGCAGCGTGGCGGGACAGGCAAAGAGAGATACTAACACTGAAGCTTTCTTT
TRBV10-2,.,TRBJ2-3,.,CASSNGIWTDTQYF,TGCGCCAGCAGCAACGGGATTTGGACAGATACGCAGTATTTT
TRBV7-9,TRBD1,TRBJ1-2,.,CASSSDRAGGYTF,TGTGCCAGCAGCTCGGACAGGGCGGGCGGCTACACCTTC
TRBV5-1,TRBD2,TRBJ2-1,.,CASSLAAGGPENEQFF,TGCGCCAGCAGCTTGGCGGCGGGAGGGCCTGAGAATGAGCAGTTCTTC
TRBV18,.,TRBJ1-1,.,CASSRSGRGNTEAFF,TGTGCCAGCTCCCGCTCGGGGCGGGGGAACACTGAAGCTTTCTTT
TRBV14,.,TRBJ1-1,.,CASSRLAGVNTEAFF,TGTGCCAGCAGCCGTCTGGCGGGAGTGAACACTGAAGCTTTCTTT
TRBV6-5,.,TRBJ1-6,.,CATGGLLNSPLHF,TGTGCCACCGGGGGGCTCCTTAATTCACCCCTCCACTTT
TRBV7-6,.,TRBJ2-1,.,CASSLAGEAYNEQFF,TGTGCCAGCAGCTTAGCGGGAGAGGCCTACAATGAGCAGTTCTTC
TRBV6-5,TRBD1,TRBJ2-1,.,CASSYSGTGGFDEQFF,TGTGCCAGCAGTTACTCCGGGACAGGGGGCTTCGATGAGCAGTTCTTC
TRBV10-3,.,TRBJ1-1,.,CAISESPGSNTEAFF,TGTGCCATCAGTGAGTCGCCAGGGTCCAACACTGAAGCTTTCTTT
TRBV30,TRBD1,TRBJ1-2,.,CAWSPNLLWTGAGGYTF,TGTGCCTGGAGTCCCAATCTCCTATGGACAGGGGCAGGGGGCTACACCTTC
TRBV7-3,TRBD2,TRBJ2-1,once,CASSGRAGGNNEQFF,TGTGCCAGCAGCGGTCGGGCGGGAGGGAACAATGAGCAGTTCTTC